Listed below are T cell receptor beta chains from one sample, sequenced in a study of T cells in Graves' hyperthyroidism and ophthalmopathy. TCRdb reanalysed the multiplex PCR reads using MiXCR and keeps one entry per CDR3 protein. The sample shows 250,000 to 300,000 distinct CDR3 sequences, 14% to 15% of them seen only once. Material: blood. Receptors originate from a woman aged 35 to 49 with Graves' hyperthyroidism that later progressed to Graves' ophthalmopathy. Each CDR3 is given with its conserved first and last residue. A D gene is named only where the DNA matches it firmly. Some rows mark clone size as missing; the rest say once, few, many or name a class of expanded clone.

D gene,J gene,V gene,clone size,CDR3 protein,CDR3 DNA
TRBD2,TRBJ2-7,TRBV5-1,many,CASSKGTNPYLPYEQYF,TGCGCCAGCTCCAAGGGGACTAACCCTTACCTCCCCTACGAGCAGTACTTC
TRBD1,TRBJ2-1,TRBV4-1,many,CASSQLSGGGSYNEQFF,TGCGCCAGCAGCCAACTTTCAGGGGGCGGTTCCTACAATGAGCAGTTCTTC
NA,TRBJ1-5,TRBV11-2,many,CASSPGHNSLYQPQHF,TGTGCCAGCAGCCCCGGACACAATTCCCTCTATCAGCCCCAGCATTTT
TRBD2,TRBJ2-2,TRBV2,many,CASKMTSGDTGELFF,TGTGCCAGCAAAATGACTAGCGGGGACACCGGGGAGCTGTTTTTT
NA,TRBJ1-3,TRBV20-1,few,CSARQGRVGNTIYF,TGCAGTGCTAGACAGGGGAGAGTTGGAAACACCATATATTTT
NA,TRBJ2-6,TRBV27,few,CASSLHYRAGAGANVLTF,TGTGCCAGCAGTTTACATTATCGGGCAGGGGCTGGGGCCAACGTCCTGACTTTC
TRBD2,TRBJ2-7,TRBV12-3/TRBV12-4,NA,CASLKWEGYEQYF,TGTGCCAGCTTAAAGTGGGAGGGCTACGAGCAGTACTTC
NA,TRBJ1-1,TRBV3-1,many,CASSSNTEAFF,TGTGCCAGCAGCTCAAACACTGAAGCTTTCTTT
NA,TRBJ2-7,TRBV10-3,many,CAISEGVGQGHEQYF,TGTGCCATCAGTGAAGGAGTAGGCCAGGGGCACGAGCAGTACTTC
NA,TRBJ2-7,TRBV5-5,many,CASSTGNYEQYF,TGTGCCAGCAGCACGGGCAACTACGAGCAGTACTTC
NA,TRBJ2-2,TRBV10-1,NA,CARHRRTGELFF,TGCGCCAGGCACAGGCGCACCGGGGAGCTGTTTTTT
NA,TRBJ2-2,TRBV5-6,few,CASSFWGSGELFF,TGTGCCAGCAGCTTTTGGGGTTCCGGGGAGCTGTTTTTT
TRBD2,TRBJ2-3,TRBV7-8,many,CASSLPPGLSTDTQYF,TGTGCCAGCAGCCTACCGCCGGGACTAAGCACAGATACGCAGTATTTT
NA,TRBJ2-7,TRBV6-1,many,CASRRTRDSTYEQYF,TGTGCCAGCAGAAGAACCCGGGACTCCACCTACGAGCAGTACTTC
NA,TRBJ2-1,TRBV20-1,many,CSASFIGDFYNEQFF,TGCAGTGCTAGCTTTATAGGGGACTTTTACAATGAGCAGTTCTTC
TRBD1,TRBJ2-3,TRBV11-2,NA,CASSFTGTGGWGAQYF,TGTGCCAGCAGCTTTACCGGGACAGGGGGATGGGGCGCGCAGTATTTT
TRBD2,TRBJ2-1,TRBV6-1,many,CASSWEREGRWNEQFF,TGTGCCAGCAGTTGGGAGCGGGAGGGCCGATGGAATGAGCAGTTCTTC
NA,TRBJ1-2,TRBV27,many,CASRGGSSGYTF,TGTGCCAGCAGGGGAGGGTCTTCTGGCTACACCTTC
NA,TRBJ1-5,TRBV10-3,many,CAISESNRRNNQPQHF,TGTGCCATCAGTGAGTCAAACCGGAGGAACAATCAGCCCCAGCATTTT
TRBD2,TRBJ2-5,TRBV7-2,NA,CASSLEGPGLAREQYF,TGTGCCAGCAGCCTTGAGGGACCGGGACTAGCGAGAGAGCAGTACTTC
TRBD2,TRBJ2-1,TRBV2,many,CASSSSGVPSYNEQFF,TGTGCCAGCAGTTCTAGCGGGGTTCCCTCCTACAATGAGCAGTTCTTC
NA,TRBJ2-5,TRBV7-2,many,CASSLSYGETQYF,TGTGCCAGCAGCCTTAGTTATGGAGAGACCCAGTACTTC
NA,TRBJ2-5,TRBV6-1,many,CASRTGRFGDEETQYF,TGTGCCAGCAGGACCGGACGGTTCGGGGATGAAGAGACCCAGTACTTC
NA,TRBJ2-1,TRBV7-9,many,CASAPTAVGEQFF,TGTGCCAGCGCCCCCACCGCCGTGGGTGAGCAGTTCTTC
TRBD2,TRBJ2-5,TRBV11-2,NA,CASSLDWWASREEETQYF,TGTGCCAGCAGCTTAGATTGGTGGGCTTCGCGGGAGGAAGAGACCCAGTACTTC
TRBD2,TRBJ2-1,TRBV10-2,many,CASSEGGGRAREQFF,TGCGCCAGCAGTGAAGGAGGCGGGAGGGCTCGCGAGCAGTTCTTC
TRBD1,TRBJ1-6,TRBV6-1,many,CASSKGQGETPLHF,TGTGCCAGCAGCAAAGGACAGGGAGAAACACCCCTCCACTTT
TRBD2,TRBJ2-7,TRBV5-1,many,CASSYYSSGTSSSYEQYF,TGCGCCAGCAGCTACTACTCTAGCGGGACAAGTTCTTCCTACGAGCAGTACTTC
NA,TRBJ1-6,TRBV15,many,CATSRGDGNSPLHF,TGTGCCACCAGTCGTGGGGACGGCAATTCACCCCTCCACTTT
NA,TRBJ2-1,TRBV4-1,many,CASSPKGRASYNEQFF,TGCGCCAGCAGCCCAAAGGGGCGGGCATCCTACAATGAGCAGTTCTTC
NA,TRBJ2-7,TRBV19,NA,CASTRTADTYEQYF,TGTGCCAGTACCCGGACAGCTGATACCTACGAGCAGTACTTC
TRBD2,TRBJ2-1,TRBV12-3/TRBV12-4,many,CASTRTSGPLYNEQFF,TGTGCCAGTACCCGGACTAGCGGCCCATTATACAATGAGCAGTTCTTC
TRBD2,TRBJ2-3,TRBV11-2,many,CASSSSSGRAGNTQYF,TGTGCCAGCAGCTCCTCTAGCGGGAGGGCCGGGAATACGCAGTATTTT
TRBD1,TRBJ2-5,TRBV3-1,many,CASSPGTGDQETQYF,TGTGCCAGCAGCCCCGGGACAGGGGACCAAGAGACCCAGTACTTC
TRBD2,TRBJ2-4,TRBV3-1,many,CASSQATSGGRGIQYF,TGTGCCAGCAGCCAAGCGACCAGCGGGGGCCGGGGGATTCAGTACTTC
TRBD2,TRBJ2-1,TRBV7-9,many,CASSLGWRLAEYNEQFF,TGTGCCAGCAGCTTGGGGTGGCGACTAGCGGAGTACAATGAGCAGTTCTTC
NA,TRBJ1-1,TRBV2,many,CASSQTREAFF,TGTGCCAGCAGTCAGACTAGGGAAGCTTTCTTT
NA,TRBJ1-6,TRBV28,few,CASTSGPNGLSPLHF,TGTGCCAGCACTTCAGGTCCGAACGGGTTGTCACCCCTCCACTTT
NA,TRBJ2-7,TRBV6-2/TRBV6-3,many,CASSRYSSGWSSYEQYF,TGTGCCAGCAGTCGTTACTCCAGCGGGTGGTCCTCCTACGAGCAGTACTTC
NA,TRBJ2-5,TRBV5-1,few,CASARTPQETQYF,TGCGCCAGCGCCAGGACGCCCCAAGAGACCCAGTACTTC
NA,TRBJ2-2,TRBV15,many,CATSRGLGQGGGTGELFF,TGTGCCACCAGCAGGGGACTAGGACAGGGAGGAGGCACCGGGGAGCTGTTTTTT
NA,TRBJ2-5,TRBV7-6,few,CASSLGTAAYF,TGTGCCAGCAGCTTAGGGACGGCGGCGTACTTC
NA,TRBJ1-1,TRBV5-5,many,CASSLVWQGMNTEAFF,TGTGCCAGCAGCTTGGTTTGGCAGGGGATGAACACTGAAGCTTTCTTT
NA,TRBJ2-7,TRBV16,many,CASSQSRQGSEQYF,TGTGCCAGCAGCCAATCGCGGCAGGGTTCCGAGCAGTACTTC
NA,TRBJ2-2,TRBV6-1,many,CASSEGAGETGELFF,TGTGCCAGCAGTGAAGGAGCAGGGGAAACCGGGGAGCTGTTTTTT
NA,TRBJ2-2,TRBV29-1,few,CSVIGANTGELFF,TGCAGCGTTATAGGGGCGAACACCGGGGAGCTGTTTTTT
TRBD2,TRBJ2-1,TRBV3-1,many,CASSQSGSGVGEQFF,TGTGCCAGCAGCCAAAGCGGGAGCGGGGTAGGTGAGCAGTTCTTC
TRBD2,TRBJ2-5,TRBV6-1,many,CASIRASGTETQYF,TGTGCCAGCATTCGGGCTAGCGGCACAGAGACCCAGTACTTC
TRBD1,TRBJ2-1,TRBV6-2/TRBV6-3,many,CASGDRTRNEQFF,TGTGCCAGCGGGGACAGAACCCGCAATGAGCAGTTCTTC
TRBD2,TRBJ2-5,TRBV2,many,CASRLTYSGTRETQYF,TGTGCCAGCAGGCTTACCTATAGCGGGACTAGAGAGACCCAGTACTTC
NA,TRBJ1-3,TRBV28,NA,CASSPDSRNTIYF,TGTGCCAGCAGTCCAGACTCTAGAAACACCATATATTTT
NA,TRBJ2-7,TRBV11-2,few,CASSFEWSSYEQYF,TGTGCCAGCAGCTTCGAATGGAGCTCCTACGAGCAGTACTTC
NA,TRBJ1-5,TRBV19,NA,CASTPRSAPYQPQHF,TGTGCCAGTACCCCCCGCAGTGCACCCTATCAGCCCCAGCATTTT
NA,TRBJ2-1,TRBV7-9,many,CASNGGTYNEQFF,TGTGCCAGCAACGGCGGCACCTACAATGAGCAGTTCTTC
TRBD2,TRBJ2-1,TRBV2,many,CATLGQREGLTYNEQFF,TGTGCCACCTTGGGACAGCGGGAGGGCCTGACGTACAATGAGCAGTTCTTC
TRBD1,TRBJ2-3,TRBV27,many,CASMTGTLTSGTDTQYF,TGTGCCAGTATGACAGGGACCCTCACTTCTGGCACAGATACGCAGTATTTT
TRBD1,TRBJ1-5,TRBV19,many,CASSIFRGSHQPQHF,TGTGCCAGTAGTATCTTCAGGGGGAGCCATCAGCCCCAGCATTTT